Below are 29 T cell receptor beta chains sequenced from a single sample in a study of human T cells and chemical hapten exposure. TCRdb recomputed calls from the RACE reads with MiXCR, one row per CDR3 protein. The sample includes tens of thousands of distinct CDR3 sequences, approximately 9.5% of them seen just once. Time point here: patch test 3, about 24 weeks after DPC sensitization. Treatment reported: therapeutic diphenylcyclopropenone sensitization with weekly scalp DPC. The authors extracted total RNA from unfractionated whole blood. This material consisted of whole blood, taken in connection with sensitization to the hapten diphenylcyclopropenone (DPC). The receptor source for this set is a man aged 50 to 59 with alopecia areata. Some clones in this sample may be carry-over from other donors' samples.

A few counts support this clonotype. This chain uses TRBV7-9 with TRBJ2-5; 9 nucleotides align to TRBD1. The CDR3 sequence is 16 residues long. The germline V gene has CDR1 SEHNR and CDR2 FQNEAQ (reference sequence). After removal of 6 bases from V and 2 bases from J, the junction contained 10 bases not matched to a gene. CDR3 DNA sequence: TGTGCCAGCAGAGTCAACAGGGGGCATGGGCAAGAGACCCAGTACTTC. Protein sequence: CASRVNRGHGQETQYF.

Worth noting for this clonotype: A much larger clone lies a single base off, so this may be a read error. The CDR3 does not close with the conserved phenylalanine or tryptophan, likely indicating a read error. The chain uses TRBV3-1 and TRBJ2-1; TRBD2 agrees at 8 bases. The V gene's germline CDR1 is LGHDT and CDR2 YNNKEL (reference sequence). The CDR3 loop spans 15 amino acids. J was trimmed by 8 bases and V by 8 bases; bases with no gene match: 14. DNA of the CDR3: TGTGCCAGCGATGGCGGGGGGTGGAATGGCCATGAGCAGTTCTAC. Amino acid sequence: CASDGGGWNGHEQFY.

This clonotype was observed at least ten times. V usage is TRBV20-1 and J usage is TRBJ2-7, with 7 nucleotides matching TRBD2. The CDR3 totals 14 residues. J lost 1 base, V lost 7 bases, and 10 bases had no gene match. Per the germline V gene, CDR1 is DFQATT and CDR2 is SNEGSKA (reference sequence). The CDR3 spells CSVTVAGPSYEQYF. CDR3 nucleotides: TGCAGTGTTACCGTAGCGGGCCCTTCCTACGAGCAGTACTTC.

This clonotype showed up many times. The chain links TRBV3-1 to TRBJ2-7; 7 nucleotides line up with TRBD2. From germline, CDR1 is LGHDT and CDR2 YNNKEL (reference sequence). This CDR3 has 15 amino acids. V lost 4 bases to trimming and J lost 0 bases; unmatched junction nucleotides: 6. As DNA, the CDR3 is TGTGCCAGCAGCCCCCCGCGCGGGAGCTCCTACGAGCAGTACTTC. Protein product: CASSPPRGSSYEQYF.

J is TRBJ1-5 and V is TRBV12-3 or TRBV12-4; 7 bases agree with TRBD1. The length of the CDR3 is 14 residues. V shed 6 bases and J 4 bases; nucleotides not matched to a gene: 6. CDR3 region: CASSLQGGNQPQHF. CDR3 nucleotide sequence: TGTGCCAGCAGCCTCCAGGGGGGGAATCAGCCCCAGCATTTT.

By frequency in the sample, this clonotype is medium-sized. The chain couples TRBV7-2 to TRBJ2-7; 9 bases match TRBD2. The germline V gene has CDR1 SGHTA and CDR2 FQGNSA. V lost 3 bases, J lost 3 bases, and 3 bases stayed unmatched. This CDR3 region has 14 residues. The CDR3: CASSLETSGYEQYF. The CDR3 coding sequence is TGTGCCAGCAGCTTGGAGACTAGCGGCTACGAGCAGTACTTC.

This clonotype was observed many times. This chain links TRBV5-1 with TRBJ1-6; D call uncertain. CDR3 size: 16 residues. The germline V gene has CDR1 SGHRS and CDR2 YFSETQ. V gave up 0 bases and J gave up 8 bases, with 15 bases separating them. The CDR3 DNA reads as TGCGCCAGCAGCTTGGATCCCAGCGGATCGGATTCACCCCTCCACTTT. Translating gives CASSLDPSGSDSPLHF.

This clonotype was found a few times. V and J are TRBV20-1 and TRBJ1-2; no clear D. CDR1 is DFQATT, CDR2 SNEGSKA, per germline (reference sequence). CDR3 length: 14 residues. V was cut by 8 bases and J by 8 bases, with 24 bases left in between. The CDR3 loop reads CSLETVGGSHGYTF. DNA of the CDR3: TGCAGTCTAGAGACCGTAGGTGGGTCTCACGGCTACACCTTC.

This clonotype was seen more than once but under ten times. The gene calls are TRBV28 and TRBJ2-5; D is possibly TRBD1 or TRBD2 (6 bases each). The CDR3 is 14 residues long. V lost 8 bases, J lost 5 bases, and 18 bases lay in between. CDR1 is MDHEN, CDR2 SYDVKM, per germline. The CDR3 spells CASAGGPFSETQYF. CDR3 sequence (DNA): TGTGCCAGCGCTGGGGGGCCGTTTTCGGAGACCCAGTACTTC.

This clonotype is judged medium-sized. The genes are TRBV29-1 and TRBJ2-3; 10 bases are shared with TRBD2. This CDR3 comprises 15 residues. The V segment lost 3 bases and the J segment 2 bases; nucleotides outside the gene matches: 5. Germline V gene data show CDR1 as SQVTM and CDR2 as ANQGSEA. The DNA of the CDR3 is TGCAGCGTTGACGAACTAGCGGGAAACACAGATACGCAGTATTTT. Amino acid sequence: CSVDELAGNTDTQYF.

This clonotype was counted ten times or more. This chain connects TRBV11-2 to TRBJ2-5; TRBD1 aligns across 12 bases. The CDR3 is made up of 15 amino acids. V dropped 5 bases and J dropped 5; count of bases not matched to a gene: 6. Germline values: CDR1 SGHAT, CDR2 FQNNGV. CDR3 nucleotides: TGTGCCAGCAGCACCGGGACAGGGGGCCGGGAGACCCAGTACTTC. This encodes CASSTGTGGRETQYF.

This clonotype was seen once. V gene TRBV20-1 combines with J gene TRBJ1-2; 8 bases are shared with TRBD1. V trimming: 3 bases; J trimming: 4 bases; junction bases outside the gene matches: 4. Germline CDR1 is DFQATT and CDR2 is SNEGSKA (reference sequence). This CDR3 has 13 residues. The CDR3 sequence is CSARGTGGYGYTF. CDR3 DNA sequence: TGCAGTGCTAGGGGAACAGGGGGCTATGGCTACACCTTC.

This clonotype appeared many times. The V and J genes are TRBV3-1 and TRBJ2-7; 10 positions match TRBD2. Trimming at V came to 1 base and at J to 0 bases, leaving 9 bases not matched to a gene. The CDR3 sequence is 18 residues long. Germline CDR1 LGHDT, CDR2 YNNKEL (reference sequence). CDR3 coding DNA: TGTGCCAGCAGCCAAGTAGCTGGGACTAGCGAAATCTCCTACGAGCAGTACTTC. Its translation is CASSQVAGTSEISYEQYF.

Only a few counts were recorded for this clonotype. V gene TRBV20-1 combines with J gene TRBJ2-3; possibly TRBD1 for D (6 bases). The CDR3 extends over 17 amino acids. V was pared by 2 bases and J by 0 bases, with 18 bases between. CDR1 is DFQATT, CDR2 SNEGSKA, per germline (reference sequence). The DNA for the CDR3 is TGCAGTGCTAGAATCTGGGGGCTAGCAGCTAGCACAGATACGCAGTATTTT. Protein sequence: CSARIWGLAASTDTQYF.

The J gene is TRBJ2-2, the V gene TRBV4-3; tentatively, D is TRBD1 (6 bases). The ends were cut back, 0 bases at V and 1 base at J, with 9 bases in the middle. CDR1 and CDR2 from the germline V gene are LGHNA and YSLEER. The CDR3 length is 16 residues. Written as DNA, the CDR3 is TGCGCCAGCAGCCAAGAAGGGGGAAGGAACACCGGGGAGCTGTTTTTT. This gives the protein CASSQEGGRNTGELFF.

The sample holds many counts of this clonotype. The rearrangement links TRBV5-1 to TRBJ2-5; no clear D. The CDR3 spans 15 residues. The ends were cut back, 2 bases at V and 4 bases at J, with 15 bases in the middle. Germline V CDR1 and CDR2: SGHRS, YFSETQ. The CDR3 loop reads CASSLGSGLLETQYF. For the CDR3, the DNA is TGCGCCAGCAGCTTAGGGTCGGGCCTTCTAGAGACCCAGTACTTC.

This clonotype was detected a few times. V gene TRBV29-1 combines with J gene TRBJ1-2; the match to TRBD1 covers 8 bases. Germline CDR1 reads SQVTM; CDR2 reads ANQGSEA. The CDR3 covers 12 residues. After removal of 7 bases from V and 8 bases from J, the junction contained 9 bases not matched to a gene. CDR3 sequence (DNA): TGCAGCGCCGACGGACAGGGCGGCGGCTACACCTTC. It yields the protein CSADGQGGGYTF.

There are a few counts of this clonotype. The chain joins TRBV9 to TRBJ2-2, with no clear D. This CDR3 has 13 amino acids. Germline V gene data show CDR1 as SGDLS and CDR2 as YYNGEE. Trimming stripped 4 bases from V and 6 bases from J, with 10 bases between. The CDR3 loop is CASSPSMSGELFF. In DNA form, the CDR3 reads TGTGCCAGCAGCCCGAGTATGTCCGGGGAGCTGTTTTTT.

In its sample, this clonotype was seen many times. The chain joins TRBV2 to TRBJ2-5; 9 nucleotides align to TRBD2. This CDR3 contains 13 residues. V lost 10 bases, J lost 5 bases, and 8 bases stayed unmatched. Germline CDR1 is SNHLY and CDR2 is FYNNEI. The CDR3 nucleotides read TGTGCCACCAAGCGGGGGGTCGAGGAGACCCAGTACTTC. Its translation is CATKRGVEETQYF.

By sample share, this clonotype is medium-sized. This chain links TRBV12-3 or TRBV12-4 with TRBJ2-7, with 7 bases that match TRBD2. This CDR3 has 14 amino acids. V trimming: 0 bases; J trimming: 3 bases; junction bases outside the gene matches: 2. In nucleotides, the CDR3 is TGTGCCAGCAGTTTAGCGGGAGGGAACTACGAGCAGTACTTC. It is translated as CASSLAGGNYEQYF.

This clonotype was seen many times. The chain carries TRBV10-3 and TRBJ1-2; 8 nucleotides align to TRBD1. The CDR3 is made up of 16 amino acids. Germline assignment: CDR1 ENHRY and CDR2 SYGVKD. J gave up 4 bases and V 0 bases, and 7 bases lay outside the gene matches. CDR3 sequence reads: CAISESSPDRAYGYTF. DNA of the CDR3: TGTGCCATCAGTGAGTCGTCCCCGGACAGGGCCTATGGCTACACCTTC.

The count of this clonotype is one. V gene TRBV7-2 combines with J gene TRBJ1-4; 8 positions agree with TRBD1. This CDR3 is built from 16 residues. With V trimmed by 3 bases and J by 7 bases, 10 bases remained unmatched. Germline CDR1 and CDR2: SGHTA and FQGNSA. This chain's CDR3 is CASSLPQGAGSEKLFF. Written as DNA, the CDR3 is TGTGCCAGCAGCTTGCCCCAGGGGGCCGGAAGTGAAAAACTGTTTTTT.

This clonotype appeared many times. This chain connects TRBV28 to TRBJ2-1, with TRBD2 identical over 15 bases. Germline CDR1 MDHEN, CDR2 SYDVKM. Trimming took 6 bases from V and 8 from J; bases not matched to a gene: 5. The CDR3 is made up of 15 amino acids. DNA of the CDR3: TGTGCCAGCAGCTTTGGGACTAGCGGGAGGTATGAGCAGTTCTTC. Translation: CASSFGTSGRYEQFF.

This clonotype was seen many times. The rearrangement joins TRBV11-2 to TRBJ2-2, with D uncertain. V dropped 0 bases and J dropped 7 bases, with 6 bases sitting between them. Germline V gives CDR1 SGHAT, CDR2 FQNNGV. The CDR3 is 13 residues long. In nucleotides, the CDR3 is TGTGCCAGCAGCTTAGAATCCAGCGGGGAGCTGTTTTTT. Amino acid sequence: CASSLESSGELFF.

Many counts were recorded for this clonotype. The CDR3 protein is CASHPGTSTYEQYF. The CDR3 coding sequence is TGCGCCAGCCACCCCGGGACTAGCACCTACGAGCAGTACTTC. The chain has TRBV5-1 and TRBJ2-7, with TRBD2 identical over 9 bases. The germline gives CDR1 SGHRS, CDR2 YFSETQ. V lost 7 bases and J lost 2; bases outside the gene matches: 7. The CDR3 runs to 14 residues. Supplemented by reference TRBV5-1 and TRBJ2-7, the full variable domain reads KAGVTQTPRYLIKTRGQQVTLSCSPISGHRSVSWYQQTPGQGLQFLFEYFSETQRNKGNFPGRFSGRQFSNSRSEMNVSTLELGDSALYLCASHPGTSTYEQYFGPGTRLTVT.

This clonotype was counted between two and nine times. The genes are TRBV11-1 and TRBJ2-5, with D unclear. This CDR3 spans 13 amino acids. Per germline, CDR1 SGHAT and CDR2 FQDESV (reference sequence). V lost 7 bases to trimming and J lost 4 bases, with 13 bases between them. CDR3 DNA sequence: TGTGCCAGCACCTCTCGGCTGGGAGAGACCCAGTACTTC. This sequence encodes CASTSRLGETQYF. Looking up the rest from reference TRBV11-1 and TRBJ2-5 gives the full variable domain: EAEVAQSPRYKITEKSQAVAFWCDPISGHATLYWYRQILGQGPELLVQFQDESVVDDSQLPKDRFSAERLKGVDSTLKIQPAELGDSAMYLCASTSRLGETQYFGPGTRLLVL.

The rearrangement joins TRBV7-9 to TRBJ2-7; 7 bases are a match to TRBD1. V trimming: 5 bases; J trimming: 4 bases; junction bases outside the gene matches: 8. The V gene's germline CDR1 is SEHNR and CDR2 FQNEAQ (reference sequence). The CDR3 sequence is 14 residues long. The DNA for the CDR3 is TGTGCCAGCAGCGACGACAGGGCCAGGTACGAGCAGTACTTC. Encoded protein: CASSDDRARYEQYF.

To note about this clonotype: This clone may be a read error of a much larger clone one base away. The chain is built from TRBV6-2 or TRBV6-3 and TRBJ1-2, with 7 bases lining up with TRBD1. In germline, CDR1 is MNHEY, CDR2 SVGEGT. There are 14 residues in the CDR3. The CDR3 region is CASGYRGANYGYTF. The DNA for the CDR3 is TGTGCCAGCGGTTACAGGGGCGCGAACTATGGCTACACCTTC.

This clonotype has ten or more counts. The gene calls are TRBV9 and TRBJ2-2; 14 nucleotides agree with TRBD2. Germline loops: CDR1 SGDLS, CDR2 YYNGEE. V shed 3 bases and J 3 bases; nucleotides not matched to a gene: 4. This CDR3 has 17 residues. CDR3 amino acids: CASSGGLAGGYTGELFF. CDR3 in DNA: TGTGCCAGCAGCGGCGGACTAGCGGGAGGATACACCGGGGAGCTGTTTTTT.